This TCR beta chain was profiled in a study of blood T cell repertoires in COVID-19. The overall study: Whether acute or convalescent, the COVID-19 samples came from the United States, Italy and Spain. PBMCs, B-cell-depleted T cells, or T cells were the source of the cDNA or gDNA that made up the material.

V lost 7 bases, J lost 0 bases, and 3 bases stayed unmatched. Germline values: CDR1 SGHTS, CDR2 YDEGEE. CDR3 length: 15 amino acids. In the original analysis: Scientists estimated how many nucleated cells there were by amplifying reference gene primers. Using immunoSEQ multiplex PCR, the repertoire was profiled, and TCRdb retains in-frame clones only, with some absent. V, J and clone size derive from that table, while D and trimming were established from the DNA sequence. The profile shows 95,000 to 150,000 clones, almost 80% of them singletons. This chain uses TRBV5-8 with TRBJ2-6; 8 positions agree with TRBD2. Source material: peripheral blood. This receptor was taken from a human donor in a cohort sampled during active COVID-19. For the CDR3, the DNA is TGTGCCAGCCGGGGGGGCCCCTCTGGGGCCAACGTCCTGACTTTC. It is translated as CASRGGPSGANVLTF.